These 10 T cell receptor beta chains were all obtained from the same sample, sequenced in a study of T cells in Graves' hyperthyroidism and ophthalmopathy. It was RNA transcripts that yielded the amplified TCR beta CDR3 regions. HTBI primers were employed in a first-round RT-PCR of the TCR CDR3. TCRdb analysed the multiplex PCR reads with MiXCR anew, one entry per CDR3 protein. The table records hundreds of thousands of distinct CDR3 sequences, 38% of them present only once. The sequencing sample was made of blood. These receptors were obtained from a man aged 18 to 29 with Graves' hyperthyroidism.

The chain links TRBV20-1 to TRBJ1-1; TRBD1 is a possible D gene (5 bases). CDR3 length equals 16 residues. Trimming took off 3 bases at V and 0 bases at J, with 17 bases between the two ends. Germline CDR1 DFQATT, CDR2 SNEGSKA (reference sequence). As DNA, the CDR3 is TGCAGTGCTAGGGAGTGGGGGGGACCTATGAACACTGAAGCTTTCTTT. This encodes CSAREWGGPMNTEAFF.

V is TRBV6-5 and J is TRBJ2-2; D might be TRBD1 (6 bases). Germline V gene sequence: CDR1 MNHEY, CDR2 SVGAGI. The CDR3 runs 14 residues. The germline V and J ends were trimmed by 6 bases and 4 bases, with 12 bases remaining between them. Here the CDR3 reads CASRGHRATGELFF. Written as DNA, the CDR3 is TGTGCCAGCAGGGGACACAGGGCCACCGGGGAGCTGTTTTTT.

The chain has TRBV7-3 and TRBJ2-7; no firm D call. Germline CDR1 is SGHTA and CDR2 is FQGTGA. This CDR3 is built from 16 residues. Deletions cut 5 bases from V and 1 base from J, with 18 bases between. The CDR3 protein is CASSQSSTLGSYEQYF. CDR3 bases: TGTGCCAGCAGCCAAAGCAGCACTTTGGGATCCTACGAGCAGTACTTC. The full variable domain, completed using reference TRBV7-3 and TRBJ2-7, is GAGVSQTPSNKVTEKGKYVELRCDPISGHTALYWYRQSLGQGPEFLIYFQGTGAADDSGLPNDRFFAVRPEGSVSTLKIQRTERGDSAVYLCASSQSSTLGSYEQYFGPGTRLTVT.

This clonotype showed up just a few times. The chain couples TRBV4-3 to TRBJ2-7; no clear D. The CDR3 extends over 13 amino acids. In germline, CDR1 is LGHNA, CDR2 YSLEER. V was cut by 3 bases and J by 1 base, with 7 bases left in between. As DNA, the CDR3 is TGCGCCAGCAGCCATTTCGGTTCCTACGAGCAGTACTTC. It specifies CASSHFGSYEQYF.

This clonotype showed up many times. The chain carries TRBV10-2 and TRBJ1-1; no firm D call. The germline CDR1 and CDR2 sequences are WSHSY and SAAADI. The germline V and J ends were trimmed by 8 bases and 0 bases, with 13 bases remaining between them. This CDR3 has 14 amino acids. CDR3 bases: TGCGCCAGCGGTTTACCTACAGTGAACACTGAAGCTTTCTTT. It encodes CASGLPTVNTEAFF.

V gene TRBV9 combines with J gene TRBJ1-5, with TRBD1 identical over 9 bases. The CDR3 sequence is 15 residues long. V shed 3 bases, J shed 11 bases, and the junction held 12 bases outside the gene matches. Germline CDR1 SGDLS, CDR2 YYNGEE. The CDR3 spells CASSALQGAKETQHF. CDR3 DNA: TGTGCCAGCAGCGCTTTACAGGGGGCCAAGGAGACCCAGCATTTT.

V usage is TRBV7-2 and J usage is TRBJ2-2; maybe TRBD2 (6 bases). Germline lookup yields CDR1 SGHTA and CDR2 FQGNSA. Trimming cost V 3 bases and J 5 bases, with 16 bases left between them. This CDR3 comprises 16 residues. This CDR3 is CASSLVGEAGTGELFF. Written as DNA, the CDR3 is TGTGCCAGCAGCTTGGTCGGGGAGGCCGGGACCGGGGAGCTGTTTTTT.

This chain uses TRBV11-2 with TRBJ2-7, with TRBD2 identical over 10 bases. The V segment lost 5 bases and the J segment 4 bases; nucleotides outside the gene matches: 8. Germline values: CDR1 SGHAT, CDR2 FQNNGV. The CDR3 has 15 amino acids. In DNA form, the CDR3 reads TGTGCCAGCAGCAGAGAACTAGCGGGAACTTACGAGCAGTACTTC. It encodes CASSRELAGTYEQYF.

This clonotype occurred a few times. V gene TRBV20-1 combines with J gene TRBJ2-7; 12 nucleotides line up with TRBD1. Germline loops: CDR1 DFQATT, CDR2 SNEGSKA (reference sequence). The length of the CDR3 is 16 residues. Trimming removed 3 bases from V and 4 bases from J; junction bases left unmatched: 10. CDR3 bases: TGCAGTGCTAGGGACTCCGGGACAGGGGGCGGTTACGAGCAGTACTTC. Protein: CSARDSGTGGGYEQYF.

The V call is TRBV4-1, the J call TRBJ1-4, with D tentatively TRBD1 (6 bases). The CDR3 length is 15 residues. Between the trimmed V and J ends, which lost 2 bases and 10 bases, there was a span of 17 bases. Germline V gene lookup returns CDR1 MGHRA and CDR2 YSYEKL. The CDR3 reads CASSQNRADPRKLFF. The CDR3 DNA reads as TGCGCCAGCAGCCAAAACAGGGCAGATCCGAGAAAACTGTTTTTT.